This entry describes one TCR beta chain. The target antigen is unknown. Per germline, CDR1 SGHTA and CDR2 FQGTGA. Germline trimming cut 5 bases from V and 6 bases from J; bases unmatched to any gene: 10. This CDR3 has 15 amino acids. This sample is part of a study of T-cell memory formation after mild COVID-19. The overall study: Clusters were largely donor specific. The study, taken as a whole, reports: Contracting CD4+ clones were located mainly in CM and EM, and CD8+ clones in EMRA.

After 5'RACE with constant-segment primers, TCR alpha and TCR beta cDNA libraries carrying sample barcodes and UMIs were obtained. TCRdb called the 5' RACE reads again in MiXCR, with one record for every CDR3 protein. The profile shows just under 550,000 distinct CDR3 sequences, roughly 21% of them singletons. Sequencing used PBMCs or a T cell subset sorted from them (not recorded which). The source of this sequence is an adult woman who had mild COVID-19 (a few samples of this study predate the infection). Cell type and time point are not known. The rearrangement joins TRBV7-3 to TRBJ2-3, with 8 nucleotides matching TRBD2. The CDR3 bases are TGTGCCAGCAGCCCCGGGAGGGCCGGTGAGGATACGCAGTATTTT. Its protein is CASSPGRAGEDTQYF.